This T cell receptor beta chain was retrieved from a study of cytomegalovirus exposure and HLA in healthy donors. Turning to the study itself: Early released data comprised 80 million to 90 million unique TCRs from HLA-typed donors. Study-wide points: CMV serostatus was the sole immune exposure data available.

Germline assignment: CDR1 MDHEN and CDR2 SYDVKM. The ends were cut back, 4 bases at V and 2 bases at J, with 15 bases in the middle. There are 16 residues in the CDR3. In the PCR, 60 Vbeta and 13 Jbeta primers were used. Using immunoSEQ multiplex PCR, the repertoire was profiled, and TCRdb retains in-frame clones only, with some absent. In the table there are over 150,000 clones, roughly four fifths of which are singletons. The table lists this clone with a few counts. Its target is unknown. The chain couples TRBV28 to TRBJ1-5, with a weak D call TRBD1 (6 bases). The clonotype was recovered from a man aged 50 to 59 in good health and CMV-seropositive. The material sequenced was PBMCs. The CDR3 spells CASSSSTGHGNQPQHF. CDR3 sequence (DNA): TGTGCCAGCAGTTCATCTACAGGGCATGGCAATCAGCCCCAGCATTTT.